One and the same sample provided the 18 T cell receptor beta chains below, sequenced in a study. Cells sorted as Tregs were CD4+, CD25+ and CD127-/low. From the 5' RACE reads, TCRdb called clonotypes with MiXCR, one entry per CDR3 protein. This repertoire shows over 45,000 distinct CDR3 sequences, about 26% found once; its top ten account for roughly 2.3%. The sequencing input was tumor-infiltrating Tregs sorted from the breast tumor. The origin of the receptors is a female donor with breast cancer.

This clonotype appeared many times. The rearrangement links TRBV9 to TRBJ2-7; D call uncertain. CDR1 SGDLS and CDR2 YYNGEE come from the germline V gene. Trimming stripped 5 bases from V and 0 bases from J, with 12 bases between. The CDR3 covers 14 residues. CDR3 sequence reads: CASRETLDSYEQYF. CDR3 bases: TGTGCCAGCAGGGAGACACTTGACTCCTACGAGCAGTACTTC.

As to this clonotype: The junction and the germline gene differ at one end; a read error may be behind it. The chain joins TRBV5-1 to TRBJ2-3; either TRBD1 or TRBD2 may fit D (5 bases each). CDR3 size: 16 residues. The germline V gene has CDR1 SGHRS and CDR2 YFSETQ. The DNA of the CDR3 is TGCGCCAGCGGCTTGAGGGGTCTGACTAGCACAGATACGCAGTATTTT. Translating it yields CASGLRGLTSTDTQYF.

The sample holds a few counts of this clonotype. The chain recombines TRBV10-2 with TRBJ2-3; no clear D. With 5 bases removed from V and 5 bases from J, the gap between germline ends came to 5 bases. CDR1 WSHSY and CDR2 SAAADI come from the germline V gene. The CDR3 has 11 residues. The CDR3 reads CASSTRDTQYF. The CDR3, as DNA: TGCGCCAGCAGTACGCGAGATACGCAGTATTTT.

In its sample, this clonotype was seen a few times. The rearrangement links TRBV6-1 to TRBJ2-1; 8 bases line up with TRBD2. From germline, CDR1 is MNHNS and CDR2 SASEGT. With V trimmed by 2 bases and J by 0 bases, 0 bases remained unmatched. This CDR3 is 15 amino acids long. The CDR3 nucleotides read TGTGCCAGCAGTGAACTAGCGGGCTCCTACAATGAGCAGTTCTTC. Its translation is CASSELAGSYNEQFF.

This chain links TRBV20-1 with TRBJ1-5, with D tentatively TRBD1 (5 bases). The ends were cut back, 5 bases at V and 2 bases at J, with 16 bases in the middle. The CDR3 has 15 amino acids. CDR1 and CDR2 (germline): DFQATT, SNEGSKA (reference sequence). The CDR3 DNA reads TGCAGTGCTCACGGGGGGTCTGGGGGCAATCAGCCCCAGCATTTT. It is translated as CSAHGGSGGNQPQHF.

This clonotype was observed at least ten times. The rearrangement uses TRBV29-1 and TRBJ2-3; 7 bases line up with TRBD1. This CDR3 comprises 16 residues. Germline V CDR1 and CDR2: SQVTM, ANQGSEA. The V gene end was trimmed by 1 base and the J gene end by 2 bases; junction bases not matched to a gene: 9. The CDR3, as DNA: TGCAGCGTTGAAGGCCCCCGACAGGGACACACAGATACGCAGTATTTT. Its translation: CSVEGPRQGHTDTQYF.

With respect to this clonotype: Germline and junction disagree at one end, which may indicate a read error. The gene calls are TRBV5-5 and TRBJ2-5; TRBD1 might be the D (6 bases). CDR3 length: 15 residues. The V gene's germline CDR1 is SGHKS and CDR2 YYEKEE (reference sequence). For the CDR3, the DNA is TGTGCCGGCAGCCTTGGCTGGACAGCGCAAGAGACCCAGTACTTC. Protein: CAGSLGWTAQETQYF.

J is TRBJ2-4 and V is TRBV20-1, with D unresolved. Germline CDR1 and CDR2: DFQATT and SNEGSKA (reference sequence). Between the trimmed V and J ends, which lost 3 bases and 3 bases, there was a span of 12 bases. The CDR3 covers 14 residues. The CDR3 loop reads CSASDVRSKNIQYF. In DNA, the CDR3 is TGCAGTGCTAGCGACGTCCGGAGCAAAAACATTCAGTACTTC.

To note about this clonotype: Germline is not matched at one junction end, which may reflect a read error. The J gene is TRBJ1-2, the V gene TRBV28, with D hard to call. The CDR3 contains 14 residues. Per the germline V gene, CDR1 is MDHEN and CDR2 is SYDVKM. The CDR3 here is CASSYLGRSYGYAF. Here the CDR3 DNA reads TGTGCCAGCAGTTACCTTGGCAGGAGTTATGGCTACGCCTTC.

At least ten counts were recorded for this clonotype. The V call is TRBV20-1, the J call TRBJ2-5; D not certain. The V gene lost 3 bases and the J gene lost 0 bases, with 5 bases spanning the gap. Germline V lookup: CDR1 DFQATT, CDR2 SNEGSKA (reference sequence). The CDR3 sequence is 12 residues long. The CDR3 here is CSASENQETQYF. The CDR3 coding sequence is TGCAGTGCTAGCGAAAACCAAGAGACCCAGTACTTC.

This clonotype has a count of ten or more. The chain links TRBV20-1 to TRBJ2-1, with D tentatively TRBD1 or TRBD2 (5 bases each). The CDR3 consists of 15 residues. V lost 4 bases and J 1 base, leaving 14 bases between the germline ends. CDR1 DFQATT and CDR2 SNEGSKA come from the germline V gene (reference sequence). The CDR3 nucleotides read TGCAGTGCTATTGGGGCTAGCCCGTCCTACAATGAGCAGTTCTTC. Translated, it gives CSAIGASPSYNEQFF.

This clonotype was seen a few times. The gene calls are TRBV9 and TRBJ1-1; no clear D gene. The CDR3 spans 15 residues. V lost 3 bases and J lost 0, with 12 bases in between. Germline V lookup: CDR1 SGDLS, CDR2 YYNGEE. As DNA, the CDR3 is TGTGCCAGCAGCGCTATTGACAACATGAACACTGAAGCTTTCTTT. Amino acid sequence: CASSAIDNMNTEAFF.

This clonotype has only a few counts. This may arise from a read error, as a much more abundant clone is one base away. J is TRBJ2-1 and V is TRBV7-2; D remains unclear. Trimming stripped 4 bases from V and 5 bases from J, with 15 bases between. The germline CDR1 and CDR2 sequences are SGHTA and FQGNSA. There are 15 residues in the CDR3. CDR3 sequence reads: CTSSSPGYGHNEQFF. The DNA for the CDR3 is TGTACCAGCAGCTCCCCCGGGTATGGTCACAATGAGCAGTTCTTC.

The chain's CDR3 is CASSLGGTWDEQFF. CDR3 DNA: TGCGCCAGCAGCTTGGGCGGGACATGGGATGAGCAGTTCTTC. J is TRBJ2-1 and V is TRBV5-1, with D possibly being TRBD1 or TRBD2 (6 bases each). The CDR3 is 14 amino acids. CDR1 is SGHRS, CDR2 YFSETQ, per germline. Trimming shortened V by 0 bases and J by 8 bases, and 12 bases separated the two germline ends. Complete variable domain (other parts from reference TRBV5-1 and TRBJ2-1): KAGVTQTPRYLIKTRGQQVTLSCSPISGHRSVSWYQQTPGQGLQFLFEYFSETQRNKGNFPGRFSGRQFSNSRSEMNVSTLELGDSALYLCASSLGGTWDEQFFGPGTRLTVL.

The chain has TRBV28 and TRBJ2-6; 9 bases fit TRBD1. Germline V gene lookup returns CDR1 MDHEN and CDR2 SYDVKM. This CDR3 is built from 16 residues. Losses at the gene ends were 1 base for V and 7 bases for J; bases not matched to a gene: 5. The CDR3 region is CASSLYSGQGANVLTF. The CDR3 DNA follows: TGTGCCAGCAGTTTATACTCGGGACAGGGTGCCAACGTCCTGACTTTC.

J is TRBJ2-2 and V is TRBV7-2, with 8 bases that match TRBD1. Germline V gene lookup returns CDR1 SGHTA and CDR2 FQGNSA. The CDR3 length is 15 residues. Trimming cost V 5 bases and J 11 bases; bases outside gene matches: 13. CDR3 sequence (DNA): TGTGCCAGCAGCCGAGACGGACAGGGAATTGATGAGCTGTTTTTT. This codes for CASSRDGQGIDELFF.

The gene calls are TRBV10-2 and TRBJ2-7; a weak D match, TRBD1 (5 bases). Trimming pared 0 bases from V and 3 bases from J, leaving 18 bases between. The CDR3 runs 17 residues. Per the germline V gene, CDR1 is WSHSY and CDR2 is SAAADI. The DNA for the CDR3 is TGCGCCAGCAGTGAGTCGATCCACGGGCAGGGTTACTACGAGCAGTACTTC. It specifies CASSESIHGQGYYEQYF.

This clonotype has just a few counts. This chain connects TRBV18 to TRBJ1-1; D unclear. CDR3 length: 12 amino acids. CDR1 is KGHSH, CDR2 LQKENI, per germline. V lost 5 bases and J 6 bases, leaving 10 bases between the germline ends. The CDR3 DNA follows: TGTGCCAGCTCATCTGGACGGCCTGAAGCTTTCTTT. Encoded protein: CASSSGRPEAFF.